These 16 T cell receptor beta chains were sequenced from one sample in a study of beta chain features in type 1 diabetes. Study-level findings and limits: Among patients with Type 1 diabetes, TCRB CDR3s were moderately but significantly shorter in every one of the four CD4+ subsets.

The whole isolated RNA underwent reverse transcription, so sequencing captured expressed TCRB transcripts. Only in-frame clones appear in the TCRdb table, and some are missing; sequencing was by immunoSEQ multiplex PCR. The sample lists around 250,000 clones, around 25% seen once, with 0.012% in the top ten. Their antigen targets remain unknown. The specimen was naive CD4+ T cells from blood. All receptors derive from a woman in her 30s with type 1 diabetes.

The chain links TRBV5-1 to TRBJ1-2; 7 positions agree with TRBD1. The CDR3 has 15 amino acids. Looked up from germline, CDR1 is SGHRS and CDR2 is YFSETQ. The V segment lost 4 bases and the J segment 3 bases; nucleotides outside the gene matches: 9. The chain's CDR3 is CASSESTGEDYGYTF. The DNA of the CDR3 is TGCGCCAGCAGCGAAAGTACAGGGGAGGACTATGGCTACACCTTC.

V usage is TRBV30 and J usage is TRBJ2-7, with 8 nucleotides matching TRBD1. The CDR3 extends over 15 amino acids. J gave up 3 bases and V 0 bases, and 7 bases lay outside the gene matches. Germline V lookup: CDR1 GTSNPN, CDR2 SVGIG (reference sequence). In nucleotides, the CDR3 is TGTGCCTGGAGTGTAGCCCAGGGGGCCGGCTACGAGCAGTACTTC. It codes for CAWSVAQGAGYEQYF.

This chain uses TRBV4-2 with TRBJ2-2; TRBD2 aligns across 10 bases. The CDR3 consists of 17 residues. The V and J ends lost 1 base and 0 bases, in that order; junction bases with no gene match: 2. The V gene's germline CDR1 is LGHNA and CDR2 YNFKEQ. CDR3 DNA: TGTGCCAGCAGCCAAGCTACTAGCGGGGCGAACACCGGGGAGCTGTTTTTT. Translating gives CASSQATSGANTGELFF.

This clone was seen a handful of times. This sequence joins TRBV30 and TRBJ2-2; 11 bases fit TRBD2. The CDR3 spans 17 residues. Trimming cost V 3 bases and J 4 bases; bases outside gene matches: 10. CDR1 and CDR2 (germline): GTSNPN, SVGIG (reference sequence). The CDR3 nucleotides are TGTGCCTGGAGCCTTCTAGCGGGAGGAGTGAGCACCGGGGAGCTGTTTTTT. Encoded protein: CAWSLLAGGVSTGELFF.

In this sample, this clone turned up a few times. This chain joins TRBV9 and TRBJ2-3, with 10 bases matching TRBD2. The length of the CDR3 is 17 residues. Germline lookup yields CDR1 SGDLS and CDR2 YYNGEE. The V segment lost 3 bases and the J segment 2 bases; nucleotides outside the gene matches: 9. CDR3 bases: TGTGCCAGCAGCGCCCAGAGCCTAGCGGGAGCCACAGATACGCAGTATTTT. It encodes CASSAQSLAGATDTQYF.

CDR3 in amino acids: CSVGSPSSYEQYF. Written as DNA, the CDR3 is TGCAGCGTCGGGTCCCCAAGCTCCTACGAGCAGTACTTC. V usage is TRBV29-1 and J usage is TRBJ2-7; D not certain. CDR1 and CDR2 from the germline V gene are SQVTM and ANQGSEA. The germline V and J ends were trimmed by 6 bases and 0 bases, with 12 bases remaining between them. This CDR3 has 13 residues.

This chain uses TRBV5-4 with TRBJ2-6; D gene ambiguous. CDR1 is SGHNT and CDR2 is YYREEE in the germline V gene (reference sequence). Trimming shortened V by 4 bases and J by 0 bases, and 8 bases separated the two germline ends. The CDR3 extends over 15 amino acids. CDR3 sequence reads: CASSQQFSGANVLTF. The DNA for the CDR3 is TGTGCCAGCAGCCAACAATTCTCTGGGGCCAACGTCCTGACTTTC.

The chain combines TRBV5-4 with TRBJ2-1; 13 nucleotides match TRBD2. V lost 2 bases and J lost 9; bases outside the gene matches: 5. The CDR3 extends over 15 amino acids. CDR1 and CDR2 from the germline V gene are SGHNT and YYREEE (reference sequence). CDR3 coding DNA: TGTGCCAGCAGCTTCGGACTAGCGGGAGAGGGTGAGCAGTTCTTC. It encodes CASSFGLAGEGEQFF.

The chain is built from TRBV29-1 and TRBJ1-1, with a possible D match to TRBD1 (6 bases). The germline gives CDR1 SQVTM, CDR2 ANQGSEA. The CDR3 runs 14 residues. V lost 1 base, J lost 4 bases, and 13 bases lay in between. The CDR3: CSVEGTAVGTEAFF. In nucleotides, the CDR3 is TGCAGCGTTGAAGGGACAGCCGTTGGCACTGAAGCTTTCTTT.

This clone was seen a few times. This sequence joins TRBV2 and TRBJ2-5, with 7 bases matching TRBD1. The CDR3 has 13 amino acids. CDR1 and CDR2 (germline): SNHLY, FYNNEI. V shed 8 bases and J 1 base; nucleotides not matched to a gene: 4. The CDR3 DNA reads TGTGCCAGCTTCGACAGGGCCCAAGAGACCCAGTACTTC. Encoded protein: CASFDRAQETQYF.

The sample holds a few counts of this clone. The chain uses TRBV6-6 and TRBJ1-1; 12 bases match TRBD1. The CDR3 loop spans 15 amino acids. With 5 bases clipped from V and 6 bases from J, the junction kept 7 bases outside the gene matches. CDR1 and CDR2 (germline): MNHNY, SVGAGI (reference sequence). CDR3 in DNA: TGTGCCAGCAGTAAGGGACAGGGGGCTGTCGCTGAAGCTTTCTTT. It translates to CASSKGQGAVAEAFF.

This clone turned up a few times. This chain uses TRBV5-1 with TRBJ2-6; perhaps TRBD2 as D (6 bases). This CDR3 comprises 16 residues. V was trimmed by 6 bases and J by 0 bases, leaving 13 bases between them. CDR1 and CDR2 from the germline V gene are SGHRS and YFSETQ. The CDR3 coding sequence is TGCGCCAGCACTCTAGGCGGGGCCTCTGGGGCCAACGTCCTGACTTTC. It codes for CASTLGGASGANVLTF. Full variable domain (rest looked up from reference TRBV5-1 and TRBJ2-6): KAGVTQTPRYLIKTRGQQVTLSCSPISGHRSVSWYQQTPGQGLQFLFEYFSETQRNKGNFPGRFSGRQFSNSRSEMNVSTLELGDSALYLCASTLGGASGANVLTFGAGSRLTVL.

The rearrangement joins TRBV27 to TRBJ1-2; TRBD1 might be the D (6 bases). Per germline, CDR1 MNHEY and CDR2 SMNVEV (reference sequence). The CDR3 extends over 14 amino acids. V lost 4 bases, J lost 3 bases, and 12 bases lay in between. In DNA, the CDR3 is TGTGCCAGCAGTTCGCATGCAGGGGACTATGGCTACACCTTC. As protein: CASSSHAGDYGYTF.

There are a few counts of this clone. The chain is built from TRBV4-1 and TRBJ2-3, with TRBD2 matching over 14 bases. This CDR3 is 17 amino acids long. The J segment lost 1 base and the V segment lost 4 bases, leaving 4 bases of the junction unmatched. CDR1 is MGHRA, CDR2 YSYEKL, per germline. DNA for the CDR3: TGCGCCAGCAGCCGGGGACTAGCGGGAGTAGGCACAGATACGCAGTATTTT. Translation: CASSRGLAGVGTDTQYF.

This clone was found once. This sequence joins TRBV10-3 and TRBJ2-1; 9 bases are a match to TRBD2. CDR1 is ENHRY and CDR2 is SYGVKD in the germline V gene. The junction had 0 bases not matched to a gene; V was cut back by 0 bases and J by 6 bases. The CDR3 has 14 amino acids. The CDR3 reads CAISESAGGNEQFF. As DNA, the CDR3 is TGTGCCATCAGTGAGTCAGCGGGGGGCAATGAGCAGTTCTTC.

This sequence joins TRBV19 and TRBJ2-5, with D perhaps TRBD2 (5 bases). V shed 3 bases and J shed 4 bases, with 12 bases lying between them. The CDR3 has 14 amino acids. The germline gives CDR1 LNHDA, CDR2 SQIVND (reference sequence). The CDR3 DNA reads as TGTGCCAGTAGTATCATTCTCGCGGGAGAGACCCAGTACTTC. Amino acid sequence: CASSIILAGETQYF.